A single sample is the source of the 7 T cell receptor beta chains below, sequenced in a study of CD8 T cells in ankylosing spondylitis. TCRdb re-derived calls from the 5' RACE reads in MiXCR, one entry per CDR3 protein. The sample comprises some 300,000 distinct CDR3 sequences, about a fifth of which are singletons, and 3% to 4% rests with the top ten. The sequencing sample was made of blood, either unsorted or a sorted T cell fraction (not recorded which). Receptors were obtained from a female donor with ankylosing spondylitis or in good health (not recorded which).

The CDR3 nucleotides are TGTGCCAGCAGCTTGGCCACCTATCCCTACGAGCAGTACTTC. It yields the protein CASSLATYPYEQYF. This chain uses TRBV5-5 with TRBJ2-7, with unresolved D. The CDR3 runs to 14 residues. The V end was cut by 0 bases, the J end by 2 bases, with 9 bases between. Germline V CDR1 and CDR2: SGHKS, YYEKEE (reference sequence).

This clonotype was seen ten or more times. The CDR3 nucleotides read TGCAGCGTAAAACCGCGTAGCTCCTACAATGAGCAGTTCTTC. Protein: CSVKPRSSYNEQFF. V is TRBV29-1 and J is TRBJ2-1, with D hard to call. Trimming shortened V by 6 bases and J by 0 bases, and 12 bases separated the two germline ends. There are 14 residues in the CDR3. Germline V CDR1 and CDR2: SQVTM, ANQGSEA.

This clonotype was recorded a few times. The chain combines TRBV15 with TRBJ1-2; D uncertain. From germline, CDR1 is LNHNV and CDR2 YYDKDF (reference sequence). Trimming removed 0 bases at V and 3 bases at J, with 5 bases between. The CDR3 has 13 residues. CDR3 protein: CATSRDLDYGYTF. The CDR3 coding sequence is TGTGCCACCAGCAGAGATCTGGACTATGGCTACACCTTC.

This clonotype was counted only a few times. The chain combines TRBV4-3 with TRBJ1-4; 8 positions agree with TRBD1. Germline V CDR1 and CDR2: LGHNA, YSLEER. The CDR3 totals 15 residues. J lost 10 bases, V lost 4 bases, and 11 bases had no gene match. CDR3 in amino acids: CASSLSQGAQGKLFF. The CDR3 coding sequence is TGCGCCAGCAGCCTTTCCCAGGGGGCGCAGGGAAAACTGTTTTTT.

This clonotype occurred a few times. CDR3 nucleotide sequence: TGTGCCAGCAGCTCGGGACTAGGCGGATCCCTACGCAATGAGCAGTTCTTC. As protein: CASSSGLGGSLRNEQFF. The V and J genes are TRBV7-7 and TRBJ2-1, with 8 positions matching TRBD2. In germline, CDR1 is SSHAT, CDR2 FNYEAQ (reference sequence). The CDR3 loop spans 17 amino acids. J lost 6 bases, V lost 4 bases, and 14 bases had no gene match.

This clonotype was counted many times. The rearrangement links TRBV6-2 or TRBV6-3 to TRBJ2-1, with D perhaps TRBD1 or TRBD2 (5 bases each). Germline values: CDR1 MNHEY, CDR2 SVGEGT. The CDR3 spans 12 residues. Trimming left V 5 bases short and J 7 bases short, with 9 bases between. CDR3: CASSQWGNEQFF. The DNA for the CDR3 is TGTGCCAGCAGTCAATGGGGGAATGAGCAGTTCTTC.

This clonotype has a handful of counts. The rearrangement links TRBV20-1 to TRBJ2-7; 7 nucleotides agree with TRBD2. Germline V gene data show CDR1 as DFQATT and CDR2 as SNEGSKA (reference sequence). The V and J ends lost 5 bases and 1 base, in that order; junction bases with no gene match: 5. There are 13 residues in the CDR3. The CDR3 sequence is CSAPPGGSYEQYF. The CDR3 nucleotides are TGCAGTGCTCCACCGGGAGGATCCTACGAGCAGTACTTC.